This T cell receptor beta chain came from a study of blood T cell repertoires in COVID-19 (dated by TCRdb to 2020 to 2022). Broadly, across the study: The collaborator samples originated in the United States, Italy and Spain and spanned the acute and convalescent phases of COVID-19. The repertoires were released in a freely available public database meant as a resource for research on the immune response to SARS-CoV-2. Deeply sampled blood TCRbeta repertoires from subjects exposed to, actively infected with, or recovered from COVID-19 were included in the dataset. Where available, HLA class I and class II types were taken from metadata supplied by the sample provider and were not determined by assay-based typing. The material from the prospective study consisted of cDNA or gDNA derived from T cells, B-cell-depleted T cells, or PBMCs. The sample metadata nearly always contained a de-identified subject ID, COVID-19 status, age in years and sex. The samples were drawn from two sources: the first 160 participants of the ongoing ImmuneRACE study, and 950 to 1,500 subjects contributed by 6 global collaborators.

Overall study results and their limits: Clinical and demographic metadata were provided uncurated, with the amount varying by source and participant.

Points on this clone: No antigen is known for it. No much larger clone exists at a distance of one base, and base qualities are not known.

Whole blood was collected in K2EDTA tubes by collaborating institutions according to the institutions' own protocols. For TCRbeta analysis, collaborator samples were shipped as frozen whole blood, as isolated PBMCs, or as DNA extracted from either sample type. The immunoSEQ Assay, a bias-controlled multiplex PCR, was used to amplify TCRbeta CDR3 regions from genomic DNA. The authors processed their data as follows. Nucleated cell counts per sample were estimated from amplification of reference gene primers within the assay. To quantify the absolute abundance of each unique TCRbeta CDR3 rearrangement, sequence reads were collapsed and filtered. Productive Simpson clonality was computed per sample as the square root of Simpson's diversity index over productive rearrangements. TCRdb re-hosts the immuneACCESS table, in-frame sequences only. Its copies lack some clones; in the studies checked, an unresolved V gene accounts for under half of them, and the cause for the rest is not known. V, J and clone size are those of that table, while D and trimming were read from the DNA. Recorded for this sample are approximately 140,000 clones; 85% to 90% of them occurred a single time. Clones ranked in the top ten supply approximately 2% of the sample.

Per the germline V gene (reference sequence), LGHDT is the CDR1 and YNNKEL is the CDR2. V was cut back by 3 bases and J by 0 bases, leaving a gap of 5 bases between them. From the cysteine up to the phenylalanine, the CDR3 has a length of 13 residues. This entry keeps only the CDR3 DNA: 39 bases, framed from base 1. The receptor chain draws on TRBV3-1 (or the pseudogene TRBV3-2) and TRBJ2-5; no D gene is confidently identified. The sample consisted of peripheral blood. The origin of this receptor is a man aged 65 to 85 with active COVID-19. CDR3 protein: CASSHLDQETQYF. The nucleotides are TGTGCCAGCAGCCACCTTGACCAAGAGACCCAGTACTTC.